This TCR beta chain stems from a study of control samples from healthy donors and cancer patients. The repertoire was sequenced with immunoSEQ multiplex PCR; TCRdb's copy has only in-frame clones and lacks some. The table records 110,000 to 150,000 clones, around 94% of them present only once. This CDR3 is built from 14 residues. The germline gives CDR1 SGHRS, CDR2 YFSETQ. V lost 3 bases, J lost 2 bases, and 6 bases lay in between. The sample comprised blood. The J gene is TRBJ2-6, the V gene TRBV5-1; D may match TRBD1 or TRBD2 (5 bases each). This clonotype was sampled from a man aged 35 to 55 in good health. CDR3 nucleotides: TGCGCCAGCAGCTGGGGACCTGGGGCCAACGTCCTGACTTTC. Its protein is CASSWGPGANVLTF.